These 6 T cell receptor beta chains were sequenced from one sample in a study of blood T cell repertoires in COVID-19. Produced via immunoSEQ multiplex PCR; TCRdb's table is partial and in-frame only. Of under 200,000 clones in the sample, roughly 77% were seen once. Material: peripheral blood. The receptors shown here come from a man in his 70s with active or convalescent COVID-19.

The genes are TRBV19 and TRBJ1-3; D uncertain. The CDR3 length is 15 residues. The V gene's germline CDR1 is LNHDA and CDR2 SQIVND (reference sequence). Trimming removed 3 bases at V and 4 bases at J, with 13 bases between. The CDR3 spells CASSIGSFAGNTIYF. CDR3 in DNA: TGTGCCAGTAGTATCGGGAGCTTCGCAGGAAACACCATATATTTT. The variable domain in full, with the rest retrieved from reference TRBV19 and TRBJ1-3, is DGGITQSPKYLFRKEGQNVTLSCEQNLNHDAMYWYRQDPGQGLRLIYYSQIVNDFQKGDIAEGYSVSREKKESFPLTVTSAQKNPTAFYLCASSIGSFAGNTIYFGEGSWLTVV.

This clone was detected a few times. The CDR3 DNA is TGTGCCAGCAGCTACAGGGTGGGTAATTCACCCCTCCACTTT. Its protein product is CASSYRVGNSPLHF. This rearrangement joins TRBV7-2 to TRBJ1-6, with D perhaps matching TRBD1 (6 bases). Trimming took 4 bases from V and 6 from J, leaving 10 bases between them. The CDR3 is 14 residues long. Germline assignment: CDR1 SGHTA and CDR2 FQGNSA.

This chain links TRBV7-2 with TRBJ2-1; a weak D match, TRBD2 (5 bases). Germline CDR1 is SGHTA and CDR2 is FQGNSA. Trimming shortened V by 5 bases and J by 9 bases, and 23 bases separated the two germline ends. CDR3 length: 16 residues. The CDR3, as DNA: TGTGCCAGCAGCCCGAGGGTTCTATTCATCGGTGGTGAGCAGTTCTTC. As protein: CASSPRVLFIGGEQFF. The full variable domain, with the rest looked up from reference TRBV7-2 and TRBJ2-1, is GAGVSQSPSNKVTEKGKDVELRCDPISGHTALYWYRQSLGQGLEFLIYFQGNSAPDKSGLPSDRFSAERTGGSVSTLTIQRTQQEDSAVYLCASSPRVLFIGGEQFFGPGTRLTVL.

This clone was seen only once. The chain has TRBV5-1 and TRBJ2-1; TRBD2 matches at 7 bases. Germline V gives CDR1 SGHRS, CDR2 YFSETQ. V dropped 3 bases and J dropped 1; count of bases not matched to a gene: 7. This CDR3 has 16 amino acids. The CDR3 DNA reads as TGCGCCAGCAGCTCGCTCCCTAGCGGTTCCTACAATGAGCAGTTCTTC. Its translation: CASSSLPSGSYNEQFF.

The CDR3 region has the DNA TGTGCCAGTAGCCCAGGCGACGGGGAAAACGAGCAGTACTTC. Amino acids: CASSPGDGENEQYF. This rearrangement joins TRBV19 to TRBJ2-7; tentatively, D is TRBD2 (5 bases). V was cut by 6 bases and J by 5 bases, with 17 bases left in between. Germline assignment: CDR1 LNHDA and CDR2 SQIVND (reference sequence). This CDR3 spans 14 amino acids.

The sample holds one count of this clone. The gene calls are TRBV5-1 and TRBJ2-1; TRBD2 aligns across 9 bases. This CDR3 region has 15 residues. Germline V lookup: CDR1 SGHRS, CDR2 YFSETQ. Germline trimming cut 4 bases from V and 5 bases from J; bases unmatched to any gene: 7. CDR3 coding DNA: TGCGCCAGCAGCCGTGGCGGCGGGGGGGACAATGAGCAGTTCTTC. Its protein is CASSRGGGGDNEQFF.